This is a list of T cell receptor beta chains from one sample in a study of CD8 T cells in Susac syndrome. In TCRdb, the immunoSEQ multiplex PCR reads were re-called with MiXCR into one record per CDR3 protein. The sample contains roughly 180,000 distinct CDR3 sequences, about 94% of which appear only once. Sequenced sample: CD4+ T cells from PBMCs. Receptors were obtained from a human donor in good health. Each CDR3 is given with its conserved first and last residue. The D gene is left open where the match is weak. Size tells how often a clone was seen (once, few, many) or the class of an expanded clone, and some rows leave it out.

- TRBJ1-5 TRBV6-8 - CASSQGRKKDSNQPQHF TGTGCCAGCAGCCAGGGACGCAAGAAGGATAGCAATCAGCCCCAGCATTTT
- TRBJ1-1 TRBV4-3 - CASSQDWLNTEAFF TGCGCCAGCAGCCAAGACTGGCTGAACACTGAAGCTTTCTTT
- TRBJ2-2 TRBV25-1 - CATSKGRGAMGTGELFF TGTGCCACCTCAAAGGGCAGGGGTGCGATGGGCACCGGGGAGCTGTTTTTT
- TRBJ2-5 TRBV28 - CASSPGGGRRETQYF TGTGCCAGCAGCCCAGGGGGCGGGAGACGGGAGACCCAGTACTTC
- TRBJ1-1 TRBV7-2 - CASSSRNTEAFF TGTGCCAGCAGCTCACGGAACACTGAAGCTTTCTTT
TRBD2 TRBJ2-1 TRBV7-9 once CASSVGLAGSNEQFF TGTGCCAGCAGCGTAGGACTAGCGGGGAGCAATGAGCAGTTCTTC
TRBD2 TRBJ2-1 TRBV3-1 - CASSRLAGVNEQFF TGTGCCAGCAGCCGACTAGCGGGAGTCAATGAGCAGTTCTTC
- TRBJ1-5 TRBV12-5 once CASGRNSNQPQHF TGTGCTAGTGGCCGAAATAGCAATCAGCCCCAGCATTTT
- TRBJ2-1 TRBV30 - CAWSVNRANEQFF TGTGCCTGGAGTGTTAACCGGGCCAATGAGCAGTTCTTC
- TRBJ2-2 TRBV24-1 - CATSRLDRAGELFF TGTGCCACCAGCCGACTAGATCGGGCCGGGGAGCTGTTTTTT
- TRBJ2-3 TRBV3-1 - CASSKAEGGTQYF TGTGCCAGCAGCAAAGCCGAGGGCGGTACGCAGTATTTT
TRBD1 TRBJ2-1 TRBV20-1 - CSAHDRGPNYEQFF TGCAGTGCCCACGACAGGGGCCCAAACTATGAGCAGTTCTTC
- TRBJ1-5 TRBV27 - CASSWGGYSNQPQHF TGTGCCAGCAGTTGGGGGGGGTATAGCAATCAGCCCCAGCATTTT
TRBD1 TRBJ2-3 TRBV7-2 - CASTADRASTDTQYF TGTGCCAGCACCGCGGACAGGGCTAGCACAGATACGCAGTATTTT
- TRBJ1-5 TRBV20-1 - CSARETIGQPQHF TGCAGTGCTAGAGAGACCATTGGACAGCCCCAGCATTTT
- TRBJ1-5 TRBV19 - CASSTQGGNQPQHF TGTGCCAGTAGTACCCAAGGGGGGAATCAGCCCCAGCATTTT
- TRBJ2-7 TRBV7-9 - CASSSTTGRGEQYF TGTGCCAGCAGCTCGACTACAGGGAGAGGCGAGCAGTACTTC
TRBD1 TRBJ2-2 TRBV5-6 - CASSRDRVGASRAGELFF TGTGCCAGCAGCCGGGACAGGGTGGGGGCAAGTAGAGCCGGGGAGCTGTTTTTT
- TRBJ2-6 TRBV4-2 - CASSSGALSGANVLTF TGTGCCTCTTCCTCCGGAGCCCTCTCTGGGGCCAACGTCCTGACTTTC
TRBD2 TRBJ2-2 TRBV9 - CASSVWEGGELFF TGTGCCAGCAGCGTCTGGGAGGGCGGGGAGCTGTTTTTT
- TRBJ2-1 TRBV18 - CASSLGKSEQFF TGTGCCAGCTCCCTTGGGAAGAGTGAGCAGTTCTTC
- TRBJ2-3 TRBV29-1 - CSVGGQILAVSTDTQYF TGCAGCGTTGGGGGACAGATACTAGCGGTCAGCACAGATACGCAGTATTTT
TRBD1 TRBJ1-1 TRBV30 - CAWRAGGLNTEAFF TGTGCCTGGAGGGCAGGGGGCCTAAACACTGAAGCTTTCTTT
- TRBJ2-1 TRBV27 - CASKPTFPFTVEQFF TGTGCCAGCAAACCAACCTTTCCGTTTACCGTTGAGCAGTTCTTC
TRBD1 TRBJ2-4 TRBV18 - CASSRGQGYIQYF TGTGCCAGCTCACGGGGACAGGGATACATTCAGTACTTC
- TRBJ2-1 TRBV11-3 - CASSPRGGWNEQFF TGTGCCAGCAGCCCCAGGGGAGGTTGGAATGAGCAGTTCTTC
- TRBJ2-2 TRBV6-5 - CASSHRRGELFF TGTGCCAGCAGTCACAGACGCGGGGAGCTGTTTTTT
TRBD1 TRBJ2-5 TRBV14 - CASSQIWTGAAETQYF TGTGCCAGCAGCCAAATATGGACAGGGGCAGCAGAGACCCAGTACTTC
- TRBJ2-7 TRBV4-3 - CASSQDSGSGNHEQYF TGCGCCAGCAGCCAAGATAGTGGGTCAGGGAACCACGAGCAGTACTTC
TRBD1 TRBJ2-2 TRBV20-1 - CSASTGAGTGELFF TGCAGTGCTAGCACAGGGGCCGGAACCGGGGAGCTGTTTTTT
- TRBJ2-1 TRBV20-1 - CSALVGNEQFF TGCAGTGCGCTAGTTGGCAATGAGCAGTTCTTC
TRBD2 TRBJ2-3 TRBV29-1 - CSADSGSSNTQYF TGCAGCGCGGATAGCGGGAGTTCGAATACGCAGTATTTT
TRBD1 TRBJ1-1 TRBV29-1 once CSVEGQRNTEAFF TGCAGCGTTGAGGGACAGCGGAACACTGAAGCTTTCTTT
- TRBJ2-7 TRBV20-1 - CSVTRDPASVLYF TGCAGTGTTACCCGGGACCCCGCGAGCGTTTTGTACTTC
- TRBJ2-5 TRBV28 - CASSFALGGGETQYF TGTGCCAGCAGTTTTGCTCTAGGGGGGGGAGAGACCCAGTACTTC
- TRBJ2-2 TRBV7-9 - CASSLDTISNTGELFF TGTGCCAGCAGCTTAGACACAATCTCGAACACCGGGGAGCTGTTTTTT
- TRBJ2-3 TRBV20-1 - CSASTGGTDTQYF TGCAGTGCTTCCACGGGAGGCACAGATACGCAGTATTTT
- TRBJ1-2 TRBV2 - CASSDSGSHQYYTF TGTGCCAGCAGTGACTCAGGGTCACACCAATACTACACCTTC
- TRBJ2-3 TRBV2 - CASTLDDAGLDTQYF TGTGCCAGCACCCTGGATGACGCGGGTTTGGATACGCAGTATTTT
TRBD1 TRBJ2-7 TRBV20-1 - CSVSGGYEQYF TGCAGTGTGTCAGGGGGCTACGAGCAGTACTTC
TRBD2 TRBJ2-3 TRBV4-3 - CASSQGLAGPDTQYF TGCGCCAGCAGCCAGGGACTAGCGGGGCCAGATACGCAGTATTTT
TRBD1 TRBJ2-1 TRBV9 - CASSVGSALQGARYNEQFF TGTGCCAGCAGCGTAGGATCCGCATTACAGGGGGCGAGGTACAATGAGCAGTTCTTC
TRBD2 TRBJ2-7 TRBV3-1 - CASSSRLAGYISYEQYF TGTGCCAGCAGCTCCCGACTAGCGGGCTACATCTCCTACGAGCAGTACTTC
TRBD1 TRBJ1-4 TRBV20-1 - CSATGGGEKLFF TGCAGCGCAACAGGGGGCGGAGAAAAACTGTTTTTT
TRBD2 TRBJ2-5 TRBV28 - CASSSPLAGVETQYF TGTGCCAGCAGCTCCCCCCTCGCGGGAGTAGAGACCCAGTACTTC
- TRBJ2-1 TRBV23-1 - CASSQFRPSF TGCGCCAGCAGTCAATTTCGACCGTCCTTC
- TRBJ1-2 TRBV6-2/TRBV6-3 - CASSTRQNYGYTF TGTGCCAGCAGTACTCGACAGAACTATGGCTACACCTTC
TRBD2 TRBJ2-1 TRBV27 - CASSLWGTSWYNEQFF TGTGCCAGCAGTTTATGGGGGACTAGCTGGTACAATGAGCAGTTCTTC
- TRBJ2-1 TRBV2 few CASSVKDEQFF TGTGCCAGCAGTGTAAAGGATGAGCAGTTCTTC
- TRBJ1-1 TRBV6-5 - CASSNDQNTEAFF TGTGCCAGCAGCAACGACCAGAACACTGAAGCTTTCTTT
- TRBJ2-4 TRBV29-1 - CSVEEQSKNIQYF TGCAGCGTTGAGGAACAGTCCAAAAACATTCAGTACTTC
- TRBJ2-5 TRBV20-1 - CSAGQETQYF TGCAGTGCTGGCCAAGAGACCCAGTACTTC
- TRBJ2-1 TRBV28 - CASSITGTYNEQFF TGTGCCAGCAGCATTACAGGGACTTACAATGAGCAGTTCTTC